Listed below are T cell receptor beta chains from one sample, sequenced in a study of T cell repertoires in cytomegalovirus infection. TCRdb used MiXCR to reprocess the reads, holding one entry per CDR3 protein. The sample has about 530,000 distinct CDR3 sequences, about 25% seen once. Sequencing was done on a sample of PBMCs. Source of these receptors: a human donor in good health (CMV status not recorded). Some clones in this sample may be carry-over from other donors' samples. The CDR3 runs from the conserved cysteine through the conserved F or W. Each record gives: clone size, J gene, D gene, V gene, CDR3 DNA, CDR3 protein. The D gene is left open where the match is weak. Size is stated for part of the rows, as once, few or many counts, or as a class when the clone is expanded.

abundance: few
j_gene: TRBJ2-1
d_gene: NA
v_gene: TRBV10-2
CDR3nt: TGCGCCAGCAGTGAGTCGCGGCGGCCCACAACGGCATGGAATGAGCAGTTCTTC
CDR3aa: CASSESRRPTTAWNEQFF

abundance: few
j_gene: TRBJ2-7
d_gene: NA
v_gene: TRBV7-3
CDR3nt: TGTGCCAGCAGCTCGGGGGCCTCGGGTGACGAGCAGTACTTC
CDR3aa: CASSSGASGDEQYF

abundance: few
j_gene: TRBJ2-1
d_gene: TRBD2
v_gene: TRBV19
CDR3nt: TGTGCCAGTAGTATCGGTAGCGGGAGGGCCGGAGGCCACAATGAGCAGTTCTTC
CDR3aa: CASSIGSGRAGGHNEQFF

abundance: NA
j_gene: TRBJ1-5
d_gene: NA
v_gene: TRBV6-5
CDR3nt: TGTGCCAGCAGTGCCGACAGCCCTTATCAGCCCCAGCATTTT
CDR3aa: CASSADSPYQPQHF

abundance: NA
j_gene: TRBJ2-3
d_gene: NA
v_gene: TRBV6-2/TRBV6-3
CDR3nt: TGTGCCAGCAGTTACGAGTGGGTAGCCGGTGATACGCAGTATTTT
CDR3aa: CASSYEWVAGDTQYF

abundance: NA
j_gene: TRBJ2-6
d_gene: NA
v_gene: TRBV29-1
CDR3nt: TGCAGCGTGGTGGGAGCGGATTCTGGGGCCAACGTCCTGACTTTC
CDR3aa: CSVVGADSGANVLTF

abundance: NA
j_gene: TRBJ1-6
d_gene: TRBD1
v_gene: TRBV7-9
CDR3nt: TGTGCCAGCAGCACCCGACAGGGGTTAAATTCACCCCTCCACTTT
CDR3aa: CASSTRQGLNSPLHF

abundance: NA
j_gene: TRBJ1-3
d_gene: NA
v_gene: TRBV4-1
CDR3nt: TGCGCCAGCAGCCAAGAGAGGGGGGCTGGAAACACCATATATTTT
CDR3aa: CASSQERGAGNTIYF

abundance: NA
j_gene: TRBJ1-2
d_gene: TRBD1
v_gene: TRBV6-4
CDR3nt: TGTGCCAGCAGTCTACATGGGGACAGGGGCTATGGCTACACCTTC
CDR3aa: CASSLHGDRGYGYTF

abundance: few
j_gene: TRBJ1-1
d_gene: TRBD1
v_gene: TRBV18
CDR3nt: TGTGCCAGCTCACCTGGGACAGGGAGATTGCCTGAAGCTTTCTTT
CDR3aa: CASSPGTGRLPEAFF

abundance: few
j_gene: TRBJ1-2
d_gene: NA
v_gene: TRBV28
CDR3nt: TGTGCCAGCAGTTTCACGGAGTTCGCTGGCTACACCTTC
CDR3aa: CASSFTEFAGYTF

abundance: NA
j_gene: TRBJ2-5
d_gene: TRBD1
v_gene: TRBV2
CDR3nt: TGTGCCAGCAGTCGTGACAGGGTGGTTAAGGAGACCCAGTACTTC
CDR3aa: CASSRDRVVKETQYF

abundance: NA
j_gene: TRBJ1-1
d_gene: NA
v_gene: TRBV7-4
CDR3nt: TGTGCCAGCAGCTTGTTCTCCACTGAAGCTTTCTTT
CDR3aa: CASSLFSTEAFF

abundance: few
j_gene: TRBJ1-1
d_gene: NA
v_gene: TRBV28
CDR3nt: TGTGCCAGAGATCGGCACAAACCTGACACTGAAGCTTTCTTT
CDR3aa: CARDRHKPDTEAFF

abundance: few
j_gene: TRBJ1-4
d_gene: NA
v_gene: TRBV20-1
CDR3nt: TGCAGTGCTAGAGATCACAGGGTTGATGAAAAACTGTTTTTT
CDR3aa: CSARDHRVDEKLFF

abundance: NA
j_gene: TRBJ2-1
d_gene: NA
v_gene: TRBV6-1
CDR3nt: TGTGCCAGCAGTGAAATTGGGAACAGACCATACAATGAGCAGTTCTTC
CDR3aa: CASSEIGNRPYNEQFF

abundance: NA
j_gene: TRBJ2-6
d_gene: TRBD1
v_gene: TRBV19
CDR3nt: TGTGCCAGTATAGGGGGCGGACTCTCTGGGGCCAACGTCCTGACTTTC
CDR3aa: CASIGGGLSGANVLTF

abundance: many
j_gene: TRBJ2-1
d_gene: TRBD2
v_gene: TRBV7-2
CDR3nt: TGTGCCAGCAGCCCCGGGGTAGCGGGAGCCTACAATGAGCAGTTCTTC
CDR3aa: CASSPGVAGAYNEQFF

abundance: many
j_gene: TRBJ1-2
d_gene: TRBD1
v_gene: TRBV7-8
CDR3nt: TGTGCCAGCAGCTTATACAGGGACAGAGCTAACTATGGCTACACCTTC
CDR3aa: CASSLYRDRANYGYTF

abundance: few
j_gene: TRBJ2-7
d_gene: NA
v_gene: TRBV7-6
CDR3nt: TGTGCCAGCAGTCCGGGCGGGGCCGAGCAGTACTTC
CDR3aa: CASSPGGAEQYF

abundance: few
j_gene: TRBJ1-2
d_gene: NA
v_gene: TRBV2
CDR3nt: TGTGCCAGCAGTGAAGTAGAGGGCCAATCTTATGGCTACACCTTC
CDR3aa: CASSEVEGQSYGYTF

abundance: few
j_gene: TRBJ2-3
d_gene: TRBD2
v_gene: TRBV7-9
CDR3nt: TGTGCCAGCAGGGAACTAGCGGGAGGGCCTAAAGATACGCAGTATTTT
CDR3aa: CASRELAGGPKDTQYF

abundance: NA
j_gene: TRBJ1-2
d_gene: NA
v_gene: TRBV5-3
CDR3nt: TGTGCCAGCAGCTCGGACTCTAAAGGCTACACCTTC
CDR3aa: CASSSDSKGYTF

abundance: NA
j_gene: TRBJ2-7
d_gene: NA
v_gene: TRBV14
CDR3nt: TGTGCCAGCAGCCCTTCGGTAGGATTTCCACACGAGCAGTACTTC
CDR3aa: CASSPSVGFPHEQYF

abundance: NA
j_gene: TRBJ1-5
d_gene: TRBD1
v_gene: TRBV2
CDR3nt: TGTGCCAGCCGACAGGGGGTGGGCAATCAGCCCCAGCATTTT
CDR3aa: CASRQGVGNQPQHF

abundance: NA
j_gene: TRBJ1-2
d_gene: TRBD1
v_gene: TRBV7-4
CDR3nt: TGTGCCAGCAGCCTCGGACAGGGTTTATCATGGGATGGCTACACCTTC
CDR3aa: CASSLGQGLSWDGYTF

abundance: NA
j_gene: TRBJ2-3
d_gene: TRBD2
v_gene: TRBV20-1
CDR3nt: TGCAGTGCCGCCGGACTAGATGGGGCGGATACGCAGTATTTT
CDR3aa: CSAAGLDGADTQYF

abundance: NA
j_gene: TRBJ2-5
d_gene: NA
v_gene: TRBV20-1
CDR3nt: TGCAGTGCTAGAGACGGCCGCCAAATTCAAGAGACCCAGTACTTC
CDR3aa: CSARDGRQIQETQYF

abundance: NA
j_gene: TRBJ2-1
d_gene: TRBD2
v_gene: TRBV7-2
CDR3nt: TGTGCCAGCAGCTTAGTTTTCGGCGGGGGCAATGAGCAGTTCTTC
CDR3aa: CASSLVFGGGNEQFF

abundance: few
j_gene: TRBJ1-3
d_gene: NA
v_gene: TRBV18
CDR3nt: TGTGCCAGCTCACTTCTCCGGGACCTCTCTGGAAACACCATATATTTT
CDR3aa: CASSLLRDLSGNTIYF

abundance: few
j_gene: TRBJ2-7
d_gene: TRBD2
v_gene: TRBV7-2
CDR3nt: TGTGCCAGCAGCTTCCTGACTAGCGGGATGAGCTCCTACGAGCAGTACTTC
CDR3aa: CASSFLTSGMSSYEQYF